The 10 T cell receptor beta chains presented below share a single source sample, sequenced in a study of metastatic and nonmetastatic thyroid tumors. TCRdb called clones again from the PCR reads with MiXCR. Of some 30,000 clones in the sample, 10% to 14% are singletons; the top ten hold about 16%. There were no patients who had received any treatment before thyroid surgery. Material: blood. The receptors were gathered from a female donor with papillary thyroid cancer or a benign thyroid nodule (not recorded which). Some clones in this sample may be carry-over from other donors' samples.

This clone was counted many times. The rearrangement uses TRBV30 and TRBJ2-5; 10 positions agree with TRBD2. This CDR3 has 15 amino acids. Germline-derived CDR1 and CDR2 are GTSNPN and SVGIG (reference sequence). V dropped 2 bases and J dropped 5; count of bases not matched to a gene: 8. CDR3 sequence (DNA): TGTGCCTGGAGTTGGGCTAGCGGGAGCGGGGAGACCCAGTACTTC. This translates into CAWSWASGSGETQYF.

This clone was seen many times. This may arise from a read error, as a much more abundant clone is one base away. The same CDR3 is also encoded by other DNA sequences in this sample. The V and J genes are TRBV4-2 and TRBJ2-3, with D perhaps matching TRBD1 or TRBD2 (5 bases each). CDR3 size: 18 residues. The V gene's germline CDR1 is LGHNA and CDR2 YNFKEQ. The CDR3 coding sequence is TGTGCCAGTAGCCAAGAATGGGGACCGCAGTTCCGCACAGATACGCAGTATTTT. Protein sequence: CASSQEWGPQFRTDTQYF.

This clone was found many times. This chain joins TRBV30 and TRBJ2-2; D is unresolved. Trimming cost V 1 base and J 1 base, with 7 bases left between them. This CDR3 comprises 14 residues. CDR1 and CDR2 from the germline V gene are GTSNPN and SVGIG (reference sequence). CDR3 DNA sequence: TGTGCCTGGAGTGCCTCAGTGAACACCGGGGAGCTGTTTTTT. Its protein product is CAWSASVNTGELFF.

This clone was seen repeatedly, ten times or more. The chain carries TRBV14 and TRBJ2-7; tentative D call: TRBD1 (6 bases). Germline-derived CDR1 and CDR2 are SGHDN and FVKESK. The CDR3 loop spans 14 amino acids. Trimming stripped 1 base from V and 2 bases from J, with 9 bases between. CDR3 DNA: TGTGCCAGCAGCCAAGCCAGGGGACCCTACGAGCAGTACTTC. Translating gives CASSQARGPYEQYF.

This clone was seen ten or more times. This sequence joins TRBV12-3 or TRBV12-4 and TRBJ2-5; D remains ambiguous. Trimming took 5 bases from V and 5 from J, leaving 6 bases between them. CDR3 length equals 11 residues. This CDR3 is CASSDTETQYF. CDR3 bases: TGTGCCAGCAGTGATACTGAGACCCAGTACTTC.

In its sample, this clone was seen a few times. This chain connects TRBV6-5 to TRBJ1-4; D remains unclear. Trimming took off 2 bases at V and 6 bases at J, with 13 bases between the two ends. The germline V gene encodes CDR1 MNHEY and CDR2 SVGAGI. The CDR3 has 15 amino acids. As DNA, the CDR3 is TGTGCCAGCAGTTACGGGCAGCTTCGGGATGAAAAACTGTTTTTT. Translating it yields CASSYGQLRDEKLFF.

To note about this clone: An end of the junction differs from the germline gene, which may be a read error. The V and J genes are TRBV19 and TRBJ1-2; D remains ambiguous. This CDR3 has 11 amino acids. Germline values: CDR1 LNHDA, CDR2 SQIVND (reference sequence). The CDR3 region is CASSIQDGYTF. DNA of the CDR3: TGTGCCAGTAGTATTCAAGATGGCTACACATTC.

This clone was seen at least ten times. The chain recombines TRBV11-2 with TRBJ2-2; 11 nucleotides line up with TRBD1. CDR1 SGHAT and CDR2 FQNNGV come from the germline V gene. V trimming: 4 bases; J trimming: 5 bases; junction bases outside the gene matches: 6. The CDR3 contains 16 residues. The CDR3 DNA follows: TGTGCCAGCAGCTACCCGGACAGGGGGCGTACCGGGGAGCTGTTTTTT. Translating it yields CASSYPDRGRTGELFF. The full variable domain, rest sourced from reference TRBV11-2 and TRBJ2-2, is EAGVAQSPRYKIIEKRQSVAFWCNPISGHATLYWYQQILGQGPKLLIQFQNNGVVDDSQLPKDRFSAERLKGVDSTLKIQPAKLEDSAVYLCASSYPDRGRTGELFFGEGSRLTVL.

This clone was seen at least ten times. The CDR3 reads CASSLGAGEHYGYTF. The CDR3 DNA reads TGTGCCAGCAGCTTAGGGGCGGGGGAACACTATGGCTACACCTTC. The J gene is TRBJ1-2, the V gene TRBV7-6; a weak D match, TRBD1 (5 bases). This CDR3 has 15 residues. V was shortened by 1 base and J by 3 bases, with 12 bases between the two germline ends. From germline, CDR1 is SGHVS and CDR2 FNYEAQ.

This clone was counted at least ten times. CDR3 region: CASSPPRKRGGTEAFF. As DNA, the CDR3 is TGTGCCAGCAGCCCCCCGAGGAAAAGGGGTGGCACTGAAGCTTTCTTT. V usage is TRBV11-1 and J usage is TRBJ1-1; D is possibly TRBD1 (5 bases). V dropped 5 bases and J dropped 4 bases, with 20 bases sitting between them. Germline V gene lookup returns CDR1 SGHAT and CDR2 FQDESV (reference sequence). CDR3 length equals 16 residues.